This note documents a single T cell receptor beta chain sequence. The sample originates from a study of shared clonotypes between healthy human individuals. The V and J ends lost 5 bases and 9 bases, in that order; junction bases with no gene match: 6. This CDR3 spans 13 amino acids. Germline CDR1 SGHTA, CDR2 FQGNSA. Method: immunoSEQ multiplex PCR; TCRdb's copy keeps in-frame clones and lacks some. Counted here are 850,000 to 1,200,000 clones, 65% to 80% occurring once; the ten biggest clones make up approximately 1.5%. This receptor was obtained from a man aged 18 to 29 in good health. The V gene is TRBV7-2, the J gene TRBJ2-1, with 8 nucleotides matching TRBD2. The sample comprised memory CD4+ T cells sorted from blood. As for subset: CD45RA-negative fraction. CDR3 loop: CASSVKRELEQFF. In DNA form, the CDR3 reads TGTGCCAGCAGCGTCAAGCGGGAGCTTGAGCAGTTCTTC.